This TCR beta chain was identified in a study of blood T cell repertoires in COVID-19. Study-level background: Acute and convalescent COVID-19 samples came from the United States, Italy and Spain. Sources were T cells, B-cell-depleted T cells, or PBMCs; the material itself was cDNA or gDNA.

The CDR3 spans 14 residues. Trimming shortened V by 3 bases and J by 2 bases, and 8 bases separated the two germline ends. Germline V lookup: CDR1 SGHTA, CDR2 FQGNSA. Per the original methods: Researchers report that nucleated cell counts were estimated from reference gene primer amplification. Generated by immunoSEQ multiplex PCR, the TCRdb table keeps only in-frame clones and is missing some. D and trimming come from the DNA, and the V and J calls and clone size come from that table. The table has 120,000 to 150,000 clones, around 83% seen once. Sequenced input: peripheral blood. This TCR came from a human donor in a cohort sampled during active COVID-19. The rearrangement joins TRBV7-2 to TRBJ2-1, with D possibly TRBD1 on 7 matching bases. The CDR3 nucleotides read TGTGCCAGCAGCTTCAGGGGGGCCTACAATGAGCAGTTCTTC. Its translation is CASSFRGAYNEQFF.